The 30 T cell receptor beta chains below come from one sample, sequenced in a study of cytomegalovirus exposure and HLA in healthy donors. PCR amplification relied on 60 Vbeta primers (plus 13 Jbeta primers). Clones were sequenced by immunoSEQ multiplex PCR, and TCRdb holds only the in-frame ones, with some missing. The table has more than 70,000 clones, 60% to 85% seen once. The sequencing input was PBMCs. Receptor source: a man aged 25 to 40 in good health and CMV-seropositive.

V usage is TRBV7-2 and J usage is TRBJ1-2, with TRBD1 identical over 7 bases. From germline, CDR1 is SGHTA and CDR2 FQGNSA. The CDR3 sequence is 12 residues long. The ends lost 0 bases at V and 8 bases at J; junction bases unmatched: 0. The CDR3 spells CASSLAQGGYTF. The CDR3 DNA reads TGTGCCAGCAGCTTAGCACAGGGGGGCTACACCTTC.

The chain joins TRBV2 to TRBJ2-5; TRBD2 agrees at 10 bases. Germline V gene sequence: CDR1 SNHLY, CDR2 FYNNEI. V gave up 0 bases and J gave up 5 bases; unmatched junction bases: 6. The CDR3 has 16 residues. This chain's CDR3 is CASSEAERGGRETQYF. CDR3 nucleotides: TGTGCCAGCAGTGAAGCTGAGCGGGGGGGCAGGGAGACCCAGTACTTC.

The rearrangement links TRBV6-5 to TRBJ1-2; D possibly corresponds to TRBD1 (6 bases). The ends were cut back, 4 bases at V and 1 base at J, with 16 bases in the middle. The CDR3 spans 16 residues. Germline CDR1 MNHEY, CDR2 SVGAGI. The CDR3 DNA reads TGTGCCAGCAGTTTCGCCGGGACACCCCTTAACTATGGCTACACCTTC. This sequence encodes CASSFAGTPLNYGYTF.

This clone has just one count. The J gene is TRBJ1-1, the V gene TRBV6-6; 9 bases agree with TRBD1. The CDR3 runs to 16 residues. Germline V lookup: CDR1 MNHNY, CDR2 SVGAGI (reference sequence). V trimming: 5 bases; J trimming: 3 bases; junction bases outside the gene matches: 10. CDR3 sequence (DNA): TGTGCCAGCAGTCACGACAGGGGGTATTTGGACACTGAAGCTTTCTTT. It is translated as CASSHDRGYLDTEAFF.

This chain links TRBV7-9 with TRBJ2-6, with D possibly being TRBD1 (6 bases). CDR1 is SEHNR and CDR2 is FQNEAQ in the germline V gene (reference sequence). The CDR3 is made up of 18 amino acids. V lost 3 bases to trimming and J lost 0 bases, with 15 bases between them. CDR3 residues: CASSFPGQTFSGANVLTF. The CDR3 DNA is TGTGCCAGCAGCTTTCCGGGACAAACCTTCTCTGGGGCCAACGTCCTGACTTTC. The full variable domain, rest sourced from reference TRBV7-9 and TRBJ2-6, is DTGVSQNPRHKITKRGQNVTFRCDPISEHNRLYWYRQTLGQGPEFLTYFQNEAQLEKSRLLSDRFSAERPKGSFSTLEIQRTEQGDSAMYLCASSFPGQTFSGANVLTFGAGSRLTVL.

Only one count was recorded for this clone. This rearrangement joins TRBV27 to TRBJ1-2; 10 bases match TRBD1. CDR3 length: 16 residues. V lost 4 bases, J lost 4 bases, and 9 bases stayed unmatched. CDR1 MNHEY and CDR2 SMNVEV come from the germline V gene (reference sequence). The CDR3 here is CASSSRPGQGIYGYTF. CDR3 coding DNA: TGTGCCAGCAGTTCCCGACCGGGACAGGGGATCTATGGCTACACCTTC.

This chain joins TRBV19 and TRBJ2-1; 8 bases are shared with TRBD2. V was pared by 4 bases and J by 8 bases, with 7 bases of the junction left unmatched. In germline, CDR1 is LNHDA, CDR2 SQIVND (reference sequence). CDR3 length equals 14 residues. The CDR3 sequence is CASSTPGGAHEQFF. In DNA, the CDR3 is TGTGCCAGTAGTACACCCGGGGGGGCACATGAGCAGTTCTTC. The full variable domain, in which reference TRBV19 and TRBJ2-1 provide the parts outside the CDR3, is DGGITQSPKYLFRKEGQNVTLSCEQNLNHDAMYWYRQDPGQGLRLIYYSQIVNDFQKGDIAEGYSVSREKKESFPLTVTSAQKNPTAFYLCASSTPGGAHEQFFGPGTRLTVL.

The sample holds a few counts of this clone. The chain joins TRBV28 to TRBJ2-7; D perhaps matches TRBD1 (6 bases). Trimming took 6 bases from V and 3 from J, leaving 15 bases between them. Germline V lookup: CDR1 MDHEN, CDR2 SYDVKM. The CDR3 spans 14 residues. CDR3 in amino acids: CASRPDRTSYEQYF. In DNA form, the CDR3 reads TGTGCCAGCAGGCCTGACAGGACCAGCTACGAGCAGTACTTC.

V is TRBV2 and J is TRBJ2-7, with 9 bases fitting TRBD2. Germline assignment: CDR1 SNHLY and CDR2 FYNNEI. The CDR3 extends over 15 amino acids. V shed 6 bases and J 0 bases; nucleotides not matched to a gene: 6. CDR3 DNA: TGTGCCAGCAGGTGGGCGGGGGGGAGCTCCTACGAGCAGTACTTC. Translation: CASRWAGGSSYEQYF.

This chain's CDR3 is CASSLLAGQGLVNEQFF. CDR3 sequence (DNA): TGTGCCAGCAGTTTATTGGCGGGACAGGGATTAGTCAATGAGCAGTTCTTC. J is TRBJ2-1 and V is TRBV28, with 9 bases matching TRBD1. The germline V gene encodes CDR1 MDHEN and CDR2 SYDVKM. The CDR3 runs 17 residues. Losses at the gene ends were 1 base for V and 6 bases for J; bases not matched to a gene: 10. The full variable domain, its missing parts supplied by reference TRBV28 and TRBJ2-1, is DVKVTQSSRYLVKRTGEKVFLECVQDMDHENMFWYRQDPGLGLRLIYFSYDVKMKEKGDIPEGYSVSREKKERFSLILESASTNQTSMYLCASSLLAGQGLVNEQFFGPGTRLTVL.

The chain joins TRBV28 to TRBJ2-7, with TRBD1 matching over 9 bases. The CDR3 contains 16 residues. Germline V gives CDR1 MDHEN, CDR2 SYDVKM. The V gene end was trimmed by 3 bases and the J gene end by 3 bases; junction bases not matched to a gene: 9. CDR3 coding DNA: TGTGCCAGCAGTTTCAACGGGCCGGACAGGGGCTACGAGCAGTACTTC. Residues: CASSFNGPDRGYEQYF. Combining the CDR3 with reference TRBV28 and TRBJ2-7 gives the whole variable domain DVKVTQSSRYLVKRTGEKVFLECVQDMDHENMFWYRQDPGLGLRLIYFSYDVKMKEKGDIPEGYSVSREKKERFSLILESASTNQTSMYLCASSFNGPDRGYEQYFGPGTRLTVT.

This clone turned up a few times. The chain uses TRBV29-1 and TRBJ2-1; possibly TRBD2 for D (6 bases). Germline CDR1 and CDR2: SQVTM and ANQGSEA. Trimming shortened V by 0 bases and J by 8 bases, and 23 bases separated the two germline ends. The CDR3 has 17 residues. The CDR3 bases are TGCAGCGTTGAAGAATGGCGTATGGGACTCCAGGGCCATGAGCAGTTCTTC. Its protein is CSVEEWRMGLQGHEQFF.

The chain is built from TRBV6-1 and TRBJ2-1; 11 nucleotides match TRBD1. There are 12 residues in the CDR3. Germline trimming cut 8 bases from V and 7 bases from J; bases unmatched to any gene: 1. CDR1 and CDR2 (germline): MNHNS, SASEGT. CDR3 sequence: CASGTGGNEQFF. As DNA, the CDR3 is TGTGCCAGCGGGACAGGGGGTAATGAGCAGTTCTTC.

V is TRBV12-5 and J is TRBJ2-5; D call uncertain. In germline, CDR1 is LGHNT, CDR2 FRNRAP. The CDR3 has 12 amino acids. The germline V and J ends were trimmed by 7 bases and 4 bases, with 10 bases remaining between them. The CDR3 loop is CASAPRGETQYF. The CDR3 DNA reads as TGTGCTAGTGCCCCACGCGGAGAGACCCAGTACTTC.

The chain recombines TRBV2 with TRBJ1-1; D call uncertain. With 8 bases removed from V and 1 base from J, the gap between germline ends came to 17 bases. The length of the CDR3 is 15 residues. Germline CDR1 reads SNHLY; CDR2 reads FYNNEI. CDR3 nucleotide sequence: TGTGCCAGCGTGGCGGACGGAGGAAAGAACACTGAAGCTTTCTTT. Protein: CASVADGGKNTEAFF. Variable domain in full (rest from reference TRBV2 and TRBJ1-1): EPEVTQTPSHQVTQMGQEVILRCVPISNHLYFYWYRQILGQKVEFLVSFYNNEISEKSEIFDDQFSVERPDGSNFTLKIRSTKLEDSAMYFCASVADGGKNTEAFFGQGTRLTVV.

Points on this clone: At one boundary the junction diverges from the germline segment, which might be a read error. This chain connects TRBV6-1 to TRBJ1-5; 8 bases line up with TRBD1. In germline, CDR1 is MNHNS, CDR2 SASEGT. The CDR3 has 15 residues. The CDR3 region is CASSGRAGGNQPQHF. As DNA, the CDR3 is TGTGCCAGCAGTGGGAGGGCAGGGGGCAACCAGCCCCAGCATTTT.

The chain carries TRBV6-1 and TRBJ2-2; TRBD2 matches at 7 bases. Trimming at V came to 1 base and at J to 5 bases, leaving 7 bases not matched to a gene. CDR3 length: 16 residues. Germline lookup yields CDR1 MNHNS and CDR2 SASEGT. CDR3 loop: CASSEDGRALTGELFF. The CDR3 DNA sequence: TGTGCCAGCAGTGAAGATGGGAGGGCCTTGACCGGGGAGCTGTTTTTT.

The rearrangement joins TRBV9 to TRBJ2-2, with 9 bases identical to TRBD1. This CDR3 comprises 14 residues. Germline V lookup: CDR1 SGDLS, CDR2 YYNGEE. Trimming took 3 bases from V and 5 from J; bases not matched to a gene: 2. The CDR3 DNA reads TGTGCCAGCAGCGCCGGGACAGGGACCGGGGAGCTGTTTTTT. Translated, it gives CASSAGTGTGELFF.

The V gene is TRBV28, the J gene TRBJ1-5; 8 nucleotides align to TRBD1. The germline V gene has CDR1 MDHEN and CDR2 SYDVKM. V shed 2 bases and J 2 bases; nucleotides not matched to a gene: 14. The CDR3 extends over 19 amino acids. The CDR3 sequence: CASSLRGQDVFLGNQPQHF. CDR3 nucleotides: TGTGCCAGCAGTTTACGGGGACAGGACGTATTTTTGGGCAATCAGCCCCAGCATTTT.

The chain employs TRBV13 and TRBJ2-7, with 16 bases aligning to TRBD2. The ends lost 4 bases at V and 2 bases at J; junction bases unmatched: 2. Germline values: CDR1 PRHDT, CDR2 FYEKMQ (reference sequence). CDR3 length equals 16 residues. Here the CDR3 DNA reads TGTGCCAGCAGCTCGGGACTAGCGGGAGGGCCCTACGAGCAGTACTTC. This sequence encodes CASSSGLAGGPYEQYF.

CDR3 residues: CASSLVYSDYGYTF. CDR3 in DNA: TGCGCCAGCAGCTTGGTCTACAGTGACTATGGCTACACCTTC. The J gene is TRBJ1-2, the V gene TRBV5-1; D gene uncertain. CDR1 is SGHRS and CDR2 is YFSETQ in the germline V gene. The V end was cut by 0 bases, the J end by 3 bases, with 9 bases between. This CDR3 is built from 14 residues.

The CDR3 coding sequence is TGTGCCTGGAGTCGGTCTAGCGGCTCCTACAATGAGCAGTTCTTC. Protein: CAWSRSSGSYNEQFF. V gene TRBV30 combines with J gene TRBJ2-1, with 7 nucleotides matching TRBD2. The ends lost 2 bases at V and 0 bases at J; junction bases unmatched: 4. Germline V CDR1 and CDR2: GTSNPN, SVGIG (reference sequence). The CDR3 totals 15 residues. The variable domain in full, completed from reference TRBV30 and TRBJ2-1, reads SQTIHQWPATLVQPVGSPLSLECTVEGTSNPNLYWYRQAAGRGLQLLFYSVGIGQISSEVPQNLSASRPQDRQFILSSKKLLLSDSGFYLCAWSRSSGSYNEQFFGPGTRLTVL.

The chain has TRBV6-1 and TRBJ2-5; no reliable D call. V was clipped by 0 bases and J by 4 bases, with 12 bases between them. The CDR3 length is 15 residues. CDR1 MNHNS and CDR2 SASEGT come from the germline V gene. The CDR3 region is CASSEAQQFLETQYF. The CDR3 DNA sequence: TGTGCCAGCAGTGAAGCTCAACAGTTCCTAGAGACCCAGTACTTC.

This CDR3 reads CASSYSTGLVNEQFF. CDR3 DNA sequence: TGTGCCAGCAGTTACTCGACAGGGCTGGTCAATGAGCAGTTCTTC. J is TRBJ2-1 and V is TRBV6-5; 7 positions agree with TRBD1. This CDR3 has 15 residues. Germline loops: CDR1 MNHEY, CDR2 SVGAGI. The junction had 5 bases not matched to a gene; V was cut back by 0 bases and J by 6 bases.

This clone was counted only a few times. This chain connects TRBV2 to TRBJ1-5; a weak D match, TRBD1 (5 bases). The CDR3 totals 11 residues. Trimming cost V 4 bases and J 11 bases, with 9 bases left between them. CDR1 is SNHLY, CDR2 FYNNEI, per germline. The CDR3 DNA is TGTGCCAGCAGTGTGGGGGGGGCCCAGCATTTT. Translation gives CASSVGGAQHF.

This clone was seen a few times. V usage is TRBV12-5 and J usage is TRBJ1-5; D is ambiguous. The CDR3 runs to 20 residues. Per the germline V gene, CDR1 is LGHNT and CDR2 is FRNRAP. Trimming removed 0 bases from V and 0 bases from J, with 21 bases in between. The DNA of the CDR3 is TGTGCTAGTGGTTTGGTACCCGACGGGGTTAATCCCTATAGCAATCAGCCCCAGCATTTT. Translated, it gives CASGLVPDGVNPYSNQPQHF.

This clone was seen a handful of times. This chain uses TRBV29-1 with TRBJ1-1; perhaps TRBD1 as D (6 bases). The CDR3 consists of 11 residues. Germline V lookup: CDR1 SQVTM, CDR2 ANQGSEA. CDR3 sequence reads: CRGDMNTEAFF. For the CDR3, the DNA is TGCAGGGGGGACATGAACACTGAAGCTTTCTTT. The whole variable domain, remainder taken from reference TRBV29-1 and TRBJ1-1, is SAVISQKPSRDICQRGTSLTIQCQVDSQVTMMFWYRQQPGQSLTLIATANQGSEATYESGFVIDKFPISRPNLTFSTLTVSNMSPEDSSIYLCRGDMNTEAFFGQGTRLTVV.

CDR3 sequence reads: CASSSGTMNNEQFF. CDR3 nucleotide sequence: TGTGCCAGCAGCTCCGGGACAATGAACAATGAGCAGTTCTTC. The chain uses TRBV7-9 and TRBJ2-1; D might be TRBD1 (6 bases). This CDR3 has 14 amino acids. Trimming removed 4 bases at V and 5 bases at J, with 12 bases between. Germline V gene sequence: CDR1 SEHNR, CDR2 FQNEAQ (reference sequence).

The chain has TRBV12-5 and TRBJ2-7, with a possible D match to TRBD2 (5 bases). Between the trimmed V and J ends, which lost 2 bases and 4 bases, there was a span of 15 bases. The CDR3 runs to 15 residues. CDR1 LGHNT and CDR2 FRNRAP come from the germline V gene. The CDR3 nucleotides read TGTGCTAGTGGTTTGCCCGGATTTTCGGGATACGAGCAGTACGTC. The encoded protein is CASGLPGFSGYEQYV.

Only a few counts were recorded for this clone. The genes are TRBV29-1 and TRBJ2-7; D might be TRBD1 (6 bases). This CDR3 region has 15 residues. V lost 8 bases to trimming and J lost 7 bases, with 27 bases between them. CDR1 SQVTM and CDR2 ANQGSEA come from the germline V gene. The CDR3 nucleotides are TGCAGCTCCAAGCGACCGAGGGACACCAGGGAAGAGCAGTACTTC. It yields the protein CSSKRPRDTREEQYF.